A selection of T cell receptor beta chains follows, all from one sample in a study of technical replicates of blood from a handful of donors. The repertoire was sequenced with immunoSEQ multiplex PCR; TCRdb's copy has only in-frame clones and lacks some. The data contain about 75,000 clones, approximately 97% of them singletons. The sample comprised T cells isolated from PBMCs. These receptor sequences come from a human donor in good health. Each CDR3 is given with its conserved first and last residue. A D gene is named only where the DNA matches it firmly.

D gene,V gene,J gene,CDR3 protein
TRBD2,TRBV29-1,-,CSVEPGGSYEQYF
-,TRBV27,TRBJ2-1,CASSPSRWRNSYNEQFF
TRBD2,TRBV7-2,TRBJ2-7,CASSLVGRTSAREQYF
-,TRBV11-3,TRBJ2-2,CASSFITGELFF
-,TRBV2,TRBJ1-1,CASSVDSYTEAFF
TRBD2,TRBV10-2,TRBJ2-2,CASSVTSGRGTGELFF
TRBD1,TRBV11-3,TRBJ2-3,CASSQRTGTDTQYF
TRBD2,TRBV6-5,TRBJ2-7,CASSPPSSGRYEQYF
-,TRBV6-1,TRBJ1-1,CASSDRGEVTEAFF
TRBD2,TRBV6-1,TRBJ2-2,CASSESRGVTGELFF
TRBD1,TRBV5-1,TRBJ2-7,CASSLRDRGHEQYF
TRBD2,TRBV30,TRBJ2-7,CAWRVAGNSYEQYF
TRBD1,TRBV29-1,TRBJ2-5,CSVVEGAGETQYF
-,TRBV19,TRBJ1-1,CASTRLDRYTEAFF
TRBD2,TRBV6-1,TRBJ2-5,CASSDQREVETQYF
-,TRBV30,TRBJ2-7,CAWSPGIREQYF
-,TRBV7-6,TRBJ1-1,CASSISTNTEAFF
TRBD2,TRBV10-3,TRBJ2-2,CAISEGLAGEAGELFF
TRBD1,TRBV7-9,TRBJ2-7,CASSLPGQGKGEQYF
TRBD1,TRBV19,TRBJ1-2,CASSLKPGQGSGYTF
TRBD2,TRBV6-1,TRBJ2-7,CASRREDHNYEQYF
TRBD2,TRBV7-2,TRBJ2-3,CASSRSGAPTDTQYF
TRBD1,TRBV19,TRBJ1-5,CAITNRGFSNQPQHF
TRBD1,TRBV23-1,TRBJ2-1,CARGNIDRGTYNEQFF
TRBD1,TRBV29-1,TRBJ2-1,CSVVGTGIGNEQFF
-,TRBV25-1,TRBJ2-3,CASSRTLTSDTDTQYF
-,TRBV19,TRBJ2-2,CASSIRTRTGELFF
TRBD2,TRBV10-3,TRBJ2-1,CAISPGLASSYNEQFF
TRBD1,TRBV6-1,TRBJ2-4,CASSRDRGVADIQYF
TRBD2,TRBV30,TRBJ2-7,CAWTYSRERGQYF